A selection of T cell receptor beta chains follows, all from one sample in a study of CD8 T cells in Susac syndrome. A single record per CDR3 protein comes from TCRdb applying MiXCR to the immunoSEQ multiplex PCR reads. Of approximately 180,000 distinct CDR3 sequences listed, more than 90% were seen once; the top ten hold about 0.093%. The sample was CD4+ T cells from PBMCs. These TCRs come from a human donor with multiple sclerosis. CDR3s include the opening cysteine and the closing phenylalanine or tryptophan. A D gene is named only where the DNA matches it firmly. The size entry is marked missing in some rows and otherwise reads once, few, many or a size class.

-	-	TRBV11-2	TRBJ2-7	TGTGCCAGCAGACAGGCGACCTACGAGCAGTACTTC	CASRQATYEQYF
-	TRBD2	TRBV11-2	TRBJ2-1	TGTGCCAGCAGCTTGAGACTAGCGGCGTACAATGAGCAGTTCTTC	CASSLRLAAYNEQFF
-	TRBD1	TRBV7-2	TRBJ1-1	TGTGCCAGCAGCTTATTTGGACAGGCGAACACTGAAGCTTTCTTT	CASSLFGQANTEAFF
once	-	TRBV29-1	TRBJ2-3	TGCAGCTTCCCATCGGGCACTTCAGATACGCAGTATTTT	CSFPSGTSDTQYF
-	-	TRBV6-1	TRBJ1-4	TGTGCCAGCAGTGAAGCGGAAACCCGGGAAAAACTGTTTTTT	CASSEAETREKLFF
-	-	TRBV3-1	TRBJ1-2	TGTGCCAGCAGCCACGGACTGTTGGAAGGCTACACCTTC	CASSHGLLEGYTF
-	-	TRBV6-6	TRBJ1-1	TGTGCCAGCAGTTACTCGAAGGGGGGCACTGAAGCTTTCTTT	CASSYSKGGTEAFF
-	-	TRBV15	TRBJ2-2	TGTGCCACCAGCTTCCGACTAGGCAGTACCGGGGAGCTGTTTTTT	CATSFRLGSTGELFF
-	-	TRBV29-1	TRBJ2-1	TGCAGCGTTGATCTGGGTACCTACAATGAGCAGTTCTTC	CSVDLGTYNEQFF
-	-	TRBV7-3	TRBJ1-1	TGTGCCAGCAGCTCCCGGGTGGGGACTGAAGCTTTCTTT	CASSSRVGTEAFF
-	TRBD2	TRBV3-1	TRBJ2-3	TGTGCCAGCAGCCAAGATCATAGCGGGGCACATACGCAGTATTTT	CASSQDHSGAHTQYF
once	-	TRBV20-1	TRBJ2-5	TGCAGTGCTAGACCGGGGGCCGGGGAGACCCAGTACTTC	CSARPGAGETQYF
-	-	TRBV3-1	TRBJ2-5	TGTGCCAGCAGCCCGTCAGCGGCACAAGAGACCCAGTACTTC	CASSPSAAQETQYF
-	-	TRBV30	TRBJ2-3	TGTGCCTGGATGAGGCTAGGTGTGGTCGCAGATACGCAGTATTTT	CAWMRLGVVADTQYF
-	-	TRBV7-3	TRBJ1-2	TGTGCCAGCAGCTCCCCAGGGTATGACGGCTACACCTTC	CASSSPGYDGYTF
-	-	TRBV7-2	TRBJ2-5	TGTGCCAGCAGCTCAAAACGGGCAGACAGGAAGGGGCAGACCCAGTACTTC	CASSSKRADRKGQTQYF
once	-	TRBV7-8	TRBJ1-4	TGTGCCAGCAGCTTAGAGGGGGCTAATGAAAAACTGTTTTTT	CASSLEGANEKLFF
-	-	TRBV5-1	TRBJ1-1	TGCGCCAGCAGCCAGCAGACATACACTGAAGCTTTCTTT	CASSQQTYTEAFF
few	-	TRBV20-1	TRBJ1-1	TGCAGTTCAGGAGGGGGGAACACTGAAGCTTTCTTT	CSSGGGNTEAFF
-	TRBD1	TRBV7-2	TRBJ1-1	TGTGCCAGCAGCTTTGACAGGGGTAGCACTGAAGCTTTCTTT	CASSFDRGSTEAFF
-	-	TRBV7-8	TRBJ2-1	TGTGCCAGCAGCTTAGCGCCGGCCCAGGGCTATGAGCAGTTCTTC	CASSLAPAQGYEQFF
-	-	TRBV15	TRBJ1-1	TGTGCCACCAGCAGAGTCCGCGGCGGGGTTGAAGCTTTCTTT	CATSRVRGGVEAFF
-	-	TRBV20-1	TRBJ2-4	TGCAGTGCTGGGGGCGCCACGGGGGCCAAAAACATTCAGTACTTC	CSAGGATGAKNIQYF
-	TRBD1	TRBV30	TRBJ1-1	TGTGCCTGGAGTGAACCGGGACAGGTGGCTTTCTTT	CAWSEPGQVAFF
-	-	TRBV12-5	TRBJ1-5	TGTGCTAGTGGTTTGGTACGTTGGCAGGGAGGCCGAGGATTTCAGCCCCAGCATTTT	CASGLVRWQGGRGFQPQHF
-	TRBD1	TRBV6-1	TRBJ2-4	TGTGCCAGCAGCCCAATTTCGGGCGACAGGGGATTCAAAAACATTCAGTACTTC	CASSPISGDRGFKNIQYF
-	TRBD1	TRBV3-1	TRBJ1-6	TGTGCCAGCAGCCGGACAGGTGATAATTCACCCCTCCACTTT	CASSRTGDNSPLHF
-	-	TRBV18	TRBJ1-1	TGTGCCAGCTCACTATTCGGACCTGAAGCTTTCTTT	CASSLFGPEAFF
-	-	TRBV7-9	TRBJ1-2	TGTGCCAGCAGCCATGGGATAGGCTACACCTTC	CASSHGIGYTF
-	TRBD1	TRBV6-1	TRBJ1-4	TGTGCCAGCAGACCCACAGGGGGCGGGACAACTAATGAAAAACTGTTTTTT	CASRPTGGGTTNEKLFF
-	-	TRBV20-1	TRBJ1-1	TGCAGTGCTAGAGATACCAGGGGTTGGACTGAAGCTTTCTTT	CSARDTRGWTEAFF
-	-	TRBV5-4	TRBJ1-2	TGTGCCAGCAGCTTGGGATCAGGGAGGAATATGATGTATGGCTACACCTTC	CASSLGSGRNMMYGYTF
-	-	TRBV3-1	TRBJ2-3	TGTGCCAGCAGCCAAGATCCCACTCTGAGCGGGTCGAGCACAGATACGCAGTATTTT	CASSQDPTLSGSSTDTQYF
-	-	TRBV6-5	TRBJ1-2	TGTGCCAGCAGTTACGGGGGAGAAAGGGGCTACACCTTC	CASSYGGERGYTF
-	-	TRBV29-1	TRBJ2-1	TGCAGCGTTGAAGATCGGCGTAGGACCCACAATGAGCAGTTCTTC	CSVEDRRRTHNEQFF
-	-	TRBV15	TRBJ2-5	TGTGCCACCAGCAGAGATACCTGGGAGACCCAGTACTTC	CATSRDTWETQYF
-	TRBD1	TRBV15	TRBJ1-1	TGTGCCACCAGCAGAGGCGGGACAGCGAACACTGAAGCTTTCTTT	CATSRGGTANTEAFF
-	-	TRBV28	TRBJ1-1	TGTGCCAGCAGTTTATGGGGACCTGAAGCTTTCTTT	CASSLWGPEAFF
-	TRBD1	TRBV27	TRBJ2-5	TGTGCCAGCAGTAGAAACCCCGGACAGGTTGGGCCATCAGAGACCCAGTACTTC	CASSRNPGQVGPSETQYF
-	TRBD2	TRBV7-8	TRBJ2-1	TGTGCCAGCAGCTTACGACTAGCGGGGGGGCGAGAGGAGGGTGAGCAGTTCTTC	CASSLRLAGGREEGEQFF
once	-	TRBV30	TRBJ1-2	TGTGCCTGGAGTGTAGCAGGGGACTATGGCTACACCTTC	CAWSVAGDYGYTF
-	-	TRBV12-3/TRBV12-4	TRBJ2-2	TGTGCCAGCAGTTTAGGCGGGTCGGACACCGGGGAGCTGTTTTTT	CASSLGGSDTGELFF
-	-	TRBV7-8	TRBJ2-7	TGTGCCAGCAAACAGCCCACATTCTACGAGCAGTACTTC	CASKQPTFYEQYF
-	-	TRBV30	TRBJ1-5	TGTGCCTGGAGTGTGACCGGGCCCCAGCATTTT	CAWSVTGPQHF
-	TRBD1	TRBV30	TRBJ1-6	TGTGCCTGGAGTGTACGTGCAGGGGGCACTTCACCCCTCCACTTT	CAWSVRAGGTSPLHF
-	TRBD1	TRBV24-1	TRBJ2-5	TGTGCCACCAGCGGGACAGGGGTAGAGACCCAGTACTTC	CATSGTGVETQYF
-	-	TRBV29-1	TRBJ2-5	TGCAGCGCAAGTTGGGAGACCCAGTACTTC	CSASWETQYF
-	-	TRBV7-9	TRBJ1-4	TGTGCCAGCAGGGCTGTGACAGCCCTTAATGAAAAACTGTTTTTT	CASRAVTALNEKLFF
-	-	TRBV11-2	TRBJ2-7	TGTGCCAGCAGCCCCCTTGGTTCAGGGGCCATCTACGAGCAGTACTTC	CASSPLGSGAIYEQYF
-	-	TRBV9	TRBJ2-7	TGTGCCAGCAGTCCCACCGGGAAGATCTACGAGCAGTACTTC	CASSPTGKIYEQYF
-	-	TRBV18	TRBJ2-7	TGTGCCAGCTCACCACTCCCGCAGGGTGAGGAGCAGTACTTC	CASSPLPQGEEQYF
-	TRBD2	TRBV29-1	TRBJ2-3	TGCAGCGTTGGCATAGGGCCTAGCGGGGATAATACGCAGTATTTT	CSVGIGPSGDNTQYF